A single sample is the source of the 2 T cell receptor beta chains below, sequenced in a study of shared clonotypes between healthy human individuals. Profiled with immunoSEQ multiplex PCR; TCRdb holds only in-frame clones, not every one. The repertoire includes 2 million to 2.5 million clones, roughly 95% of them detected once, and around 0.13% sits in the top ten. Sequencing was done on a sample of naive CD4+ T cells sorted from blood. Described subset: CD45RA+ positively selected. These receptors came from a man younger than 35 in good health.

The chain uses TRBV12-5 and TRBJ2-7; TRBD1 aligns across 9 bases. The ends lost 5 bases at V and 7 bases at J; junction bases unmatched: 9. Germline CDR1 reads LGHNT; CDR2 reads FRNRAP. This CDR3 spans 14 amino acids. DNA for the CDR3: TGTGCTAGTGGTAACGGGACAGGGTATCCGGAGCAGTACTTC. Protein: CASGNGTGYPEQYF.

The V gene is TRBV6-6, the J gene TRBJ1-2; D unclear. CDR3 length equals 10 residues. V lost 6 bases and J 6 bases, leaving 5 bases between the germline ends. Per the germline V gene, CDR1 is MNHNY and CDR2 is SVGAGI (reference sequence). CDR3 loop: CASSRNGYTF. CDR3 sequence (DNA): TGTGCCAGCAGCCGAAATGGCTACACCTTC.